The next 11 T cell receptor beta chains were all read from a single sample in a study of human thymus T cells. TCRdb's table, derived via immunoSEQ multiplex PCR, lists solely in-frame clones and lacks some. The sample has 86,000 or so clones, about 96% seen once; the top ten hold 0.031%. It was from resections taken during corrective heart surgery that the thymus tissue came. What was sequenced was thymus tissue. The receptor set was obtained from a boy under two years old with a congenital heart defect but otherwise immunologically healthy.

Concerning this clone: Other DNA variants within this sample encode the same CDR3. CDR3 nucleotides: TGCAGCGAGGAAGAAGACCTGGACAGGGGAGGGACTGAAGCTTTCTTT. As protein: CSEEEDLDRGGTEAFF. The chain is built from TRBV29-1 and TRBJ1-1; 9 bases align to TRBD1. V lost 7 bases to trimming and J lost 5 bases; unmatched junction nucleotides: 17. The CDR3 totals 16 residues. In germline, CDR1 is SQVTM, CDR2 ANQGSEA.

In its sample, this clone was seen a few times. The gene calls are TRBV10-1 and TRBJ2-7; weak D call: TRBD1 (6 bases). The CDR3 consists of 11 residues. V was shortened by 10 bases and J by 12 bases, with 19 bases between the two germline ends. Germline lookup yields CDR1 WNHNN and CDR2 SYGVQD (reference sequence). CDR3 loop: CATWTPAQGYF. The CDR3 DNA follows: TGCGCCACCTGGACCCCTGCACAGGGGTACTTC.

The V call is TRBV5-8, the J call TRBJ2-3; no firm D call. V lost 6 bases and J 4 bases, leaving 24 bases between the germline ends. CDR1 is SGHTS, CDR2 YDEGEE, per germline. The CDR3 has 17 amino acids. DNA of the CDR3: TGTGCCAGCAAGCCTAAATTCGACGGGTTTGCCCCAGATACGCAGTATTTT. This translates into CASKPKFDGFAPDTQYF.

V and J are TRBV28 and TRBJ1-3; the D gene is possibly TRBD1 (6 bases). Between the trimmed V and J ends, which lost 3 bases and 5 bases, there was a span of 8 bases. Germline V gives CDR1 MDHEN, CDR2 SYDVKM. The CDR3 spans 13 residues. The CDR3 is CASSLGARNTIYF. The CDR3 nucleotides read TGTGCCAGCAGTTTGGGGGCTAGAAACACCATATATTTT.

V gene TRBV4-2 combines with J gene TRBJ2-3; 7 bases match TRBD2. In germline, CDR1 is LGHNA, CDR2 YNFKEQ. This CDR3 spans 15 amino acids. V gave up 1 base and J gave up 0 bases; unmatched junction bases: 1. The CDR3 DNA follows: TGTGCCAGCAGCCAAGCGGGAGGAAGCACAGATACGCAGTATTTT. Amino acid sequence: CASSQAGGSTDTQYF.

The rearrangement joins TRBV19 to TRBJ2-4; 8 bases map to TRBD1. This CDR3 comprises 15 residues. Germline V gene sequence: CDR1 LNHDA, CDR2 SQIVND (reference sequence). V lost 7 bases to trimming and J lost 2 bases; unmatched junction nucleotides: 7. CDR3 coding DNA: TGTGCCAGTAAGAGGACAGGGTCGACCAAAAACATTCAGTACTTC. This sequence encodes CASKRTGSTKNIQYF.

The chain combines TRBV7-8 with TRBJ1-3; TRBD1 matches 8 bases. This CDR3 comprises 20 residues. Germline V gene sequence: CDR1 SGHVS, CDR2 FQNEAQ. After removal of 4 bases from V and 0 bases from J, the junction contained 17 bases not matched to a gene. Written as DNA, the CDR3 is TGTGCCAGCAGCTACCGAATGGTCCCGGGACAGGACCTCTCTGGAAACACCATATATTTT. Protein product: CASSYRMVPGQDLSGNTIYF.

V usage is TRBV6-1 and J usage is TRBJ1-3, with a weak D call TRBD1 (6 bases). Germline CDR1 and CDR2: MNHNS and SASEGT. Trimming removed 2 bases from V and 0 bases from J, with 20 bases in between. CDR3 length equals 19 residues. In DNA form, the CDR3 reads TGTGCCAGCAGTGAACGCAGGGAAGGGGGTGGAAACTCTGGAAACACCATATATTTT. Residues: CASSERREGGGNSGNTIYF.

Remarks on this clone: The junction departs from germline at one end; a sequencing error may be responsible. The J gene is TRBJ2-7, the V gene TRBV5-5; 9 bases map to TRBD2. The length of the CDR3 is 15 residues. CDR1 is SGHKS and CDR2 is YYEKEE in the germline V gene (reference sequence). The CDR3 bases are TGTGCCTGCAGCGGCGGGCGGGAGGGAGCGTACGAGCAGTACTTC. Translated: CACSGGREGAYEQYF.

This chain joins TRBV5-1 and TRBJ2-3, with 11 positions matching TRBD1. The V gene end was trimmed by 0 bases and the J gene end by 3 bases; junction bases not matched to a gene: 3. The V gene's germline CDR1 is SGHRS and CDR2 YFSETQ. This CDR3 has 16 residues. The CDR3 loop is CASSLVGQGATDTQYF. CDR3 in DNA: TGCGCCAGCAGCTTGGTTGGACAGGGGGCTACAGATACGCAGTATTTT.

The CDR3 protein is CASRKRPTYNEQFF. CDR3 sequence (DNA): TGTGCCAGCAGGAAGAGACCCACGTACAATGAGCAGTTCTTC. The gene calls are TRBV6-4 and TRBJ2-1; D not certain. V was shortened by 6 bases and J by 4 bases, with 13 bases between the two germline ends. Germline CDR1 MRHNA, CDR2 SNTAGT. This CDR3 contains 14 residues.